What follows are 30 T cell receptor beta chains derived from one specimen sequenced in a study of radiation and T cells in renal cell carcinoma. As to treatment: 15 Gy SBRT to primary tumor, nephrectomy 4 weeks later. This table comes from immunoSEQ multiplex PCR, and its TCRdb copy is limited to in-frame clones, with some not included. In the table there are approximately 20,000 clones, less than 65% of which are singletons. Specimen: tumor tissue, collected from a patient whose treatment included radiotherapy and nephrectomy. These TCRs come from a woman between 65 and 79 years old with renal cell carcinoma.

The chain employs TRBV28 and TRBJ2-4; tentative D call: TRBD1 (6 bases). CDR3 length: 19 amino acids. Germline V lookup: CDR1 MDHEN, CDR2 SYDVKM. V lost 5 bases to trimming and J lost 2 bases, with 25 bases between them. The CDR3 spells CASSHPGTQDPVSKNIQYF. For the CDR3, the DNA is TGTGCCAGCAGTCACCCCGGGACACAAGACCCCGTTTCCAAAAACATTCAGTACTTC.

The chain links TRBV6-1 to TRBJ1-4; TRBD1 is a possible D gene (5 bases). CDR1 is MNHNS, CDR2 SASEGT, per germline. V was cut by 2 bases and J by 8 bases, with 12 bases left in between. CDR3 length: 14 amino acids. The CDR3 is CASSEQQGPEKLFF. CDR3 bases: TGTGCCAGCAGTGAACAGCAGGGCCCCGAAAAACTGTTTTTT.

The chain couples TRBV9 to TRBJ1-3, with D perhaps TRBD1 (6 bases). There are 16 residues in the CDR3. Germline V CDR1 and CDR2: SGDLS, YYNGEE. Trimming shortened V by 3 bases and J by 0 bases, and 13 bases separated the two germline ends. CDR3 DNA sequence: TGTGCCAGCAGCGCGAGGGGACAATTCTCTGGAAACACCATATATTTT. It is translated as CASSARGQFSGNTIYF.

The rearrangement uses TRBV25-1 and TRBJ2-3; D is perhaps TRBD1 or TRBD2 (6 bases each). This CDR3 comprises 15 residues. Looked up from germline, CDR1 is MGHDK and CDR2 is SYGVNS. Trimming removed 1 base at V and 6 bases at J, with 14 bases between. CDR3 in DNA: TGTGCCAGCAGTGAATTTAACGGGGGCAGGGATACGCAGTATTTT. Amino acids: CASSEFNGGRDTQYF.

The chain recombines TRBV7-2 with TRBJ1-6; 8 bases match TRBD1. Germline loops: CDR1 SGHTA, CDR2 FQGNSA. V lost 1 base, J lost 8 bases, and 7 bases stayed unmatched. CDR3 length equals 16 residues. The CDR3 reads CASSLDSGGGYSPLHF. The CDR3 DNA sequence: TGTGCCAGCAGCTTAGATTCAGGGGGCGGATATTCACCCCTCCACTTT.

The chain carries TRBV15 and TRBJ2-3; a weak D match, TRBD1 (6 bases). V lost 3 bases and J 0 bases, leaving 13 bases between the germline ends. The germline V gene has CDR1 LNHNV and CDR2 YYDKDF (reference sequence). This CDR3 region has 16 residues. The CDR3 sequence is CATSRQGPDSTDTQYF. CDR3 DNA sequence: TGTGCCACCAGCAGGCAGGGGCCCGATAGCACAGATACGCAGTATTTT.

By share, this clone counts as medium-sized. The chain joins TRBV19 to TRBJ1-2, with a weak D call TRBD1 (5 bases). The CDR3 consists of 12 residues. Deletions cut 3 bases from V and 11 bases from J, with 13 bases between. CDR1 is LNHDA and CDR2 is SQIVND in the germline V gene (reference sequence). CDR3 in DNA: TGTGCCAGTAGTATTCCTCGGGGGGAGTACACCTTC. Translation: CASSIPRGEYTF.

The rearrangement links TRBV28 to TRBJ2-7; 8 bases map to TRBD1. Germline trimming cut 5 bases from V and 0 bases from J; bases unmatched to any gene: 3. The germline V gene encodes CDR1 MDHEN and CDR2 SYDVKM. This CDR3 has 14 amino acids. CDR3 protein: CASSRQGISYEQYF. The CDR3 DNA is TGTGCCAGCAGTCGACAGGGGATCTCCTACGAGCAGTACTTC. Using reference TRBV28 and TRBJ2-7 for the parts outside the CDR3, the full variable domain is DVKVTQSSRYLVKRTGEKVFLECVQDMDHENMFWYRQDPGLGLRLIYFSYDVKMKEKGDIPEGYSVSREKKERFSLILESASTNQTSMYLCASSRQGISYEQYFGPGTRLTVT.

The sample holds one count of this clone. The chain employs TRBV7-6 and TRBJ2-2; 11 bases are shared with TRBD2. Germline CDR1 and CDR2: SGHVS and FNYEAQ. The CDR3 loop spans 15 amino acids. V shed 7 bases and J 4 bases; nucleotides not matched to a gene: 5. For the CDR3, the DNA is TGTGCCAGCAACATTCTAGCGGGGGGCACCGGGGAGCTGTTTTTT. Amino acid sequence: CASNILAGGTGELFF.

The chain joins TRBV6-5 to TRBJ1-2; D gene ambiguous. Germline V gene lookup returns CDR1 MNHEY and CDR2 SVGAGI. The CDR3 extends over 13 amino acids. Between the trimmed V and J ends, which lost 2 bases and 4 bases, there was a span of 8 bases. The CDR3 DNA follows: TGTGCCAGCAGTTACAGTTCGGTCTATGGCTACACCTTC. Translating it yields CASSYSSVYGYTF.

This sequence joins TRBV19 and TRBJ2-2; the D is unclear. The CDR3 consists of 14 residues. Germline lookup yields CDR1 LNHDA and CDR2 SQIVND (reference sequence). The V end was cut by 0 bases, the J end by 7 bases, with 9 bases between. The CDR3 DNA reads TGTGCCAGTAGTATAGAAATCGGGTACGGGGAGCTGTTTTTT. This encodes CASSIEIGYGELFF. Full variable domain (remainder filled in from reference TRBV19 and TRBJ2-2): DGGITQSPKYLFRKEGQNVTLSCEQNLNHDAMYWYRQDPGQGLRLIYYSQIVNDFQKGDIAEGYSVSREKKESFPLTVTSAQKNPTAFYLCASSIEIGYGELFFGEGSRLTVL.

Only a few counts were recorded for this clone. Here the CDR3 reads CASSLRDRAYGYTF. The CDR3 coding sequence is TGTGCCAGCAGCCTCCGGGACAGGGCCTATGGCTACACCTTC. The chain uses TRBV19 and TRBJ1-2, with 9 bases aligning to TRBD1. CDR1 is LNHDA and CDR2 is SQIVND in the germline V gene (reference sequence). The junction had 9 bases not matched to a gene; V was cut back by 9 bases and J by 4 bases. The CDR3 contains 14 residues.

The rearrangement uses TRBV9 and TRBJ2-7; D gene unclear. CDR3 length: 15 residues. V dropped 0 bases and J dropped 1 base, with 11 bases sitting between them. The germline CDR1 and CDR2 sequences are SGDLS and YYNGEE. CDR3 in amino acids: CASSVEGLPSYEQYF. The DNA for the CDR3 is TGTGCCAGCAGCGTAGAAGGGCTTCCTTCCTACGAGCAGTACTTC.

The rearrangement uses TRBV6-6 and TRBJ2-1, with a weak D call TRBD2 (5 bases). The CDR3 is made up of 11 amino acids. Germline CDR1 is MNHNY and CDR2 is SVGAGI (reference sequence). The ends were cut back, 8 bases at V and 8 bases at J, with 10 bases in the middle. CDR3 protein: CASGLGDEQFF. Written as DNA, the CDR3 is TGTGCCAGCGGACTTGGCGATGAGCAGTTCTTC.

This clone was counted a few times. This rearrangement joins TRBV5-1 to TRBJ1-2, with 7 bases identical to TRBD1. Germline V gene lookup returns CDR1 SGHRS and CDR2 YFSETQ. The J segment lost 0 bases and the V segment lost 4 bases, leaving 6 bases of the junction unmatched. The CDR3 is 15 residues long. CDR3 nucleotide sequence: TGCGCCAGCAGCCCCTCGGACAGGACTAACTATGGCTACACCTTC. It translates to CASSPSDRTNYGYTF.

The chain couples TRBV7-9 to TRBJ2-3, with D possibly being TRBD1 or TRBD2 (5 bases each). The CDR3 is made up of 15 amino acids. The V gene lost 5 bases and the J gene lost 2 bases, with 14 bases spanning the gap. Germline V lookup: CDR1 SEHNR, CDR2 FQNEAQ (reference sequence). CDR3 sequence: CASSPPGTTTDTQYF. The CDR3 nucleotides are TGTGCCAGCAGCCCCCCCGGGACGACCACAGATACGCAGTATTTT.

V and J are TRBV5-1 and TRBJ1-1; 9 positions agree with TRBD1. Germline V CDR1 and CDR2: SGHRS, YFSETQ. The CDR3 runs 15 residues. V shed 6 bases and J 1 base; nucleotides not matched to a gene: 7. DNA for the CDR3: TGCGCCAGCACCCGGACAGGGGCGAAGAACACTGAAGCTTTCTTT. This codes for CASTRTGAKNTEAFF.

This clone was seen more than once but under ten times. CDR3 protein: CAWSVVGHEQYF. DNA of the CDR3: TGTGCCTGGAGTGTAGTGGGACACGAGCAGTACTTC. The J gene is TRBJ2-7, the V gene TRBV30; D tentatively fits TRBD1 or TRBD2 (5 bases each). V dropped 0 bases and J dropped 5 bases, with 8 bases sitting between them. The CDR3 length is 12 residues. CDR1 and CDR2 (germline): GTSNPN, SVGIG (reference sequence).

This clone was recorded once. The chain joins TRBV4-3 to TRBJ2-3; D not certain. V shed 0 bases and J shed 0 bases, with 7 bases lying between them. Germline loops: CDR1 LGHNA, CDR2 YSLEER. The CDR3 has 15 residues. In DNA form, the CDR3 reads TGCGCCAGCAGCCAAGAAGACTCCAGCACAGATACGCAGTATTTT. Translation: CASSQEDSSTDTQYF.

The J gene is TRBJ1-2, the V gene TRBV5-1; 7 nucleotides line up with TRBD1. The J segment lost 0 bases and the V segment lost 4 bases, leaving 24 bases of the junction unmatched. This CDR3 spans 21 amino acids. Germline V CDR1 and CDR2: SGHRS, YFSETQ. In DNA form, the CDR3 reads TGCGCCAGCAGCGACTTCGTTGACAGGGCTCTTAGTCCCTTGACTAACTATGGCTACACCTTC. The encoded protein is CASSDFVDRALSPLTNYGYTF.

This clone appeared a few times. V is TRBV18 and J is TRBJ1-6, with TRBD1 identical over 7 bases. The CDR3 runs to 15 residues. J gave up 6 bases and V 6 bases, and 8 bases lay outside the gene matches. The V gene's germline CDR1 is KGHSH and CDR2 LQKENI. The chain's CDR3 is CASSQQGIINSPLHF. CDR3 DNA sequence: TGTGCCAGCTCGCAACAGGGGATTATTAATTCACCCCTCCACTTT.

This clone was found once. The genes are TRBV7-2 and TRBJ1-5; D remains unclear. Trimming stripped 2 bases from V and 3 bases from J, with 11 bases between. This CDR3 is 15 amino acids long. Per germline, CDR1 SGHTA and CDR2 FQGNSA. CDR3 residues: CASSLSPVTNQPQHF. The CDR3 DNA reads TGTGCCAGCAGCTTATCCCCAGTCACCAATCAGCCCCAGCATTTT.

This clone was recorded a few times. The chain is built from TRBV11-3 and TRBJ1-2; TRBD1 might be the D (5 bases). Germline-derived CDR1 and CDR2 are SGHNT and YENEEA. The V end was cut by 0 bases, the J end by 4 bases, with 15 bases between. The CDR3 is 16 residues long. The CDR3 DNA reads TGTGCCAGCAGCTTAGATGGTGGGGGAATCCCCTATGGCTACACCTTC. It codes for CASSLDGGGIPYGYTF.

The chain couples TRBV5-1 to TRBJ2-3, with 10 bases aligning to TRBD2. Trimming cost V 0 bases and J 6 bases; bases outside gene matches: 13. Per germline, CDR1 SGHRS and CDR2 YFSETQ. This CDR3 contains 18 residues. CDR3: CASSLVGGPSGGFDTQYF. CDR3 coding DNA: TGCGCCAGCAGCTTGGTGGGAGGCCCTAGCGGGGGCTTTGATACGCAGTATTTT. The full variable domain, rest sourced from reference TRBV5-1 and TRBJ2-3, is KAGVTQTPRYLIKTRGQQVTLSCSPISGHRSVSWYQQTPGQGLQFLFEYFSETQRNKGNFPGRFSGRQFSNSRSEMNVSTLELGDSALYLCASSLVGGPSGGFDTQYFGPGTRLTVL.

This chain links TRBV20-1 with TRBJ2-5; D is unclear. This CDR3 is 11 amino acids long. Per the germline V gene, CDR1 is DFQATT and CDR2 is SNEGSKA (reference sequence). Trimming left V 3 bases short and J 2 bases short, with 4 bases between. The CDR3 protein is CSASQQETQYF. In nucleotides, the CDR3 is TGCAGTGCTAGTCAACAAGAGACCCAGTACTTC.

This clone was seen a few times. The chain links TRBV2 to TRBJ2-7; D gene ambiguous. V was trimmed by 1 base and J by 3 bases, leaving 4 bases between them. Per the germline V gene, CDR1 is SNHLY and CDR2 is FYNNEI. The length of the CDR3 is 12 residues. CDR3 nucleotide sequence: TGTGCCAGCAGTGAAGACCTCTACGAGCAGTACTTC. This encodes CASSEDLYEQYF. Variable domain in full (rest from reference TRBV2 and TRBJ2-7): EPEVTQTPSHQVTQMGQEVILRCVPISNHLYFYWYRQILGQKVEFLVSFYNNEISEKSEIFDDQFSVERPDGSNFTLKIRSTKLEDSAMYFCASSEDLYEQYFGPGTRLTVT.

The sample holds a few counts of this clone. The chain employs TRBV25-1 and TRBJ1-3, with D perhaps matching TRBD1 (5 bases). The germline gives CDR1 MGHDK, CDR2 SYGVNS. V shed 3 bases and J shed 3 bases, with 12 bases lying between them. The CDR3 runs 15 residues. The CDR3 is CASSDRQGLGNTIYF. CDR3 nucleotide sequence: TGTGCCAGCAGTGATCGGCAGGGCCTTGGAAACACCATATATTTT.

The rearrangement uses TRBV5-1 and TRBJ1-2; D is ambiguous. The germline V and J ends were trimmed by 0 bases and 6 bases, with 18 bases remaining between them. The CDR3 is 16 amino acids. Germline-derived CDR1 and CDR2 are SGHRS and YFSETQ. DNA for the CDR3: TGCGCCAGCAGCTTGGCCCGGCAGGTAGAATTAAATGGCTACACCTTC. Translated: CASSLARQVELNGYTF.

The V and J genes are TRBV30 and TRBJ1-5; D may be TRBD1 (5 bases). CDR3 length: 13 amino acids. Trimming removed 3 bases at V and 5 bases at J, with 11 bases between. Per the germline V gene, CDR1 is GTSNPN and CDR2 is SVGIG (reference sequence). CDR3 region: CAWRGGRDQPQHF. The CDR3, as DNA: TGTGCCTGGAGGGGGGGAAGGGATCAGCCCCAGCATTTT.

J is TRBJ2-3 and V is TRBV19, with D maybe TRBD2 (7 bases). With 7 bases removed from V and 1 base from J, the gap between germline ends came to 12 bases. This CDR3 is 14 amino acids long. The V gene's germline CDR1 is LNHDA and CDR2 SQIVND (reference sequence). This CDR3 reads CASTWGGRTDTQYF. As DNA, the CDR3 is TGTGCCAGTACGTGGGGGGGCCGCACAGATACGCAGTATTTT.